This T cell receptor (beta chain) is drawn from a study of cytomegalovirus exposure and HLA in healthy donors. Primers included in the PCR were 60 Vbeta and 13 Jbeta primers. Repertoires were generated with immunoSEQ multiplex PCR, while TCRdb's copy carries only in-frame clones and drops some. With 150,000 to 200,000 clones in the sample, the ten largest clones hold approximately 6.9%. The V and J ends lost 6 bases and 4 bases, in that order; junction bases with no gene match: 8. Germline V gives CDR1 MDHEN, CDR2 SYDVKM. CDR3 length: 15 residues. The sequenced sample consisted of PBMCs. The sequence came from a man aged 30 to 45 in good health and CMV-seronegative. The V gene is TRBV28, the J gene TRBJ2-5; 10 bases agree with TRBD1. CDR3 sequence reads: CASSSRDRGPETQYF. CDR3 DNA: TGTGCCAGCAGCTCAAGAGACAGGGGGCCAGAGACCCAGTACTTC.